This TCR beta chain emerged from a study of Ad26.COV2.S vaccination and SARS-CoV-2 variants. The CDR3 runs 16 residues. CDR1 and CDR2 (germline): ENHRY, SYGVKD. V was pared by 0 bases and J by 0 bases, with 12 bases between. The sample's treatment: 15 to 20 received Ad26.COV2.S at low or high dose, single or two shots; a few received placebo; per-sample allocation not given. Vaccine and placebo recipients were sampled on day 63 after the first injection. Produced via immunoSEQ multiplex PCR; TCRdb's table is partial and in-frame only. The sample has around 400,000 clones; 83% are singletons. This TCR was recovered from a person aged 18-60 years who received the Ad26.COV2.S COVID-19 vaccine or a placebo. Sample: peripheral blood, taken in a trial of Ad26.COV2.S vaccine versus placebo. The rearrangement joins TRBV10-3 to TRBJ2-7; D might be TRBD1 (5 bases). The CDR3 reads CAISESRGGYSYEQYF. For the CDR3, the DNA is TGTGCCATCAGTGAGTCTAGGGGCGGATACTCCTACGAGCAGTACTTC.